This is a list of T cell receptor beta chains from one sample in a study of blood T cell repertoires in COVID-19. Here immunoSEQ multiplex PCR was the method, and the copy in TCRdb shows in-frame clones only, minus some. The sample comprises more than 60,000 clones, approximately 79% of which are singletons, and 2.6% rests with the top ten. Sequenced material: peripheral blood. The receptors originated from a human donor with acute or convalescent COVID-19. The donor label of this sample is uncertain. CDR3s include the opening cysteine and the closing phenylalanine or tryptophan. Fields, in order: V gene, clone size, J gene, D gene, CDR3 protein, CDR3 DNA. A D gene is named only where the DNA matches it firmly. The listing skips clone size in some rows; elsewhere it reads once, few, many or a size class.

V: TRBV7-2; size: .; J: TRBJ1-3; D: TRBD1; CDR3: CASSPQRTGTGNTIYF; DNA: TGTGCCAGCAGCCCCCAACGGACAGGGACTGGAAACACCATATATTTT
V: TRBV27; size: .; J: TRBJ1-5; D: .; CDR3: CASSPAGSMSNQPQHF; DNA: TGTGCCAGCAGCCCCGCGGGGTCTATGAGCAATCAGCCCCAGCATTTT
V: TRBV10-3; size: .; J: TRBJ1-5; D: TRBD1; CDR3: CAISEGQDLNQPQHF; DNA: TGTGCCATCAGTGAAGGACAGGACCTCAATCAGCCCCAGCATTTT
V: TRBV2; size: few; J: TRBJ1-1; D: TRBD1; CDR3: CASSRQGNTEAFF; DNA: TGTGCCAGCAGTCGACAGGGTAACACTGAAGCTTTCTTT
V: TRBV6-6; size: few; J: TRBJ1-4; D: .; CDR3: CASSYPDRNEKLFF; DNA: TGTGCCAGCAGTTACCCCGACAGGAATGAAAAACTGTTTTTT
V: TRBV7-9; size: few; J: TRBJ1-1; D: .; CDR3: CASSSPTGMNTEAFF; DNA: TGTGCCAGCAGCTCGCCGACAGGTATGAACACTGAAGCTTTCTTT
V: TRBV28; size: .; J: TRBJ2-1; D: TRBD1; CDR3: CASGGWTGKGNEQFF; DNA: TGTGCCAGCGGGGGATGGACAGGGAAGGGTAATGAGCAGTTCTTC
V: TRBV2; size: .; J: TRBJ1-5; D: TRBD1; CDR3: CASSEQQGNNQPQHF; DNA: TGTGCCAGCAGTGAACAACAGGGGAACAATCAGCCCCAGCATTTT
V: TRBV5-6; size: .; J: TRBJ2-7; D: .; CDR3: CASTYSPESLYEQYF; DNA: TGTGCCAGCACCTATTCGCCCGAGTCCCTCTACGAGCAGTACTTC
V: TRBV11-2; size: .; J: TRBJ1-2; D: TRBD1; CDR3: CASSHRQGGYTF; DNA: TGTGCCAGCAGCCACCGACAGGGAGGCTACACCTTC
V: TRBV6-2/TRBV6-3; size: .; J: TRBJ2-3; D: TRBD2; CDR3: CASSGAGLADTDTQYF; DNA: TGTGCCAGCAGTGGGGCGGGACTAGCAGACACAGATACGCAGTATTTT
V: TRBV11-2; size: .; J: TRBJ2-3; D: TRBD2; CDR3: CASSSRLAGVTDTQYF; DNA: TGTGCCAGCAGCTCTAGACTAGCCGGGGTGACAGATACGCAGTATTTT
V: TRBV28; size: .; J: TRBJ1-2; D: .; CDR3: CASSLSGNYGYTF; DNA: TGTGCCAGCAGCCTTTCGGGGAACTATGGCTACACCTTC
V: TRBV3-1/TRBV3-2; size: .; J: TRBJ2-3; D: TRBD2; CDR3: CASSQGLPSSTDTQYF; DNA: TGTGCCAGCAGCCAGGGACTACCGTCTAGCACAGATACGCAGTATTTT
V: TRBV5-6; size: .; J: TRBJ1-2; D: TRBD1; CDR3: CASSLARDRDYGYTF; DNA: TGTGCCAGCAGCTTGGCCAGGGACAGGGATTATGGCTACACCTTC
V: TRBV24-1; size: few; J: TRBJ1-1; D: .; CDR3: CAATGPTEAFF; DNA: TGTGCCGCAACAGGGCCCACTGAAGCTTTCTTT
V: TRBV25-1; size: .; J: TRBJ1-4; D: .; CDR3: CASSARQDFNAKLFF; DNA: TGTGCCAGCAGTGCCCGACAGGACTTCAATGCAAAACTGTTTTTT
V: TRBV4-2; size: .; J: TRBJ2-1; D: .; CDR3: CASSQDEGRDEQFF; DNA: TGTGCCAGCAGCCAAGACGAGGGTAGAGATGAGCAGTTCTTC
V: TRBV6-5; size: .; J: TRBJ2-1; D: TRBD1; CDR3: CASSSATGTAINEQFF; DNA: TGTGCCAGCAGTTCCGCAACCGGGACAGCCATCAATGAGCAGTTCTTC
V: TRBV6-4; size: .; J: TRBJ1-5; D: TRBD1; CDR3: CASSDGGQGVPQHF; DNA: TGTGCCAGCAGTGACGGTGGACAGGGAGTGCCCCAGCATTTT
V: TRBV2; size: few; J: TRBJ2-6; D: TRBD1; CDR3: CASRRQGLASGANVLTF; DNA: TGTGCCAGCAGGAGACAGGGCTTAGCCTCTGGGGCCAACGTCCTGACTTTC
V: TRBV6-4; size: .; J: TRBJ1-1; D: TRBD1; CDR3: CASSDTDRATEAFF; DNA: TGTGCCAGCAGTGATACCGACAGGGCCACTGAAGCTTTCTTT
V: TRBV6-5; size: .; J: TRBJ1-6; D: .; CDR3: CASSYQGSSYNSPLHF; DNA: TGTGCCAGCAGTTACCAGGGGAGCTCCTATAATTCACCCCTCCACTTT
V: TRBV9; size: .; J: TRBJ2-7; D: TRBD2; CDR3: CASSVGPRLAGTYEQYF; DNA: TGTGCCAGCAGCGTAGGCCCCCGACTAGCGGGGACCTACGAGCAGTACTTC
V: TRBV27; size: .; J: TRBJ1-6; D: .; CDR3: CASSLETVPSSYNSPLHF; DNA: TGTGCCAGCAGTTTGGAGACAGTTCCAAGCTCCTATAATTCACCCCTCCACTTT
V: TRBV28; size: few; J: TRBJ1-3; D: .; CDR3: CASSLWQGLSGNTIYF; DNA: TGTGCCAGCAGTTTATGGCAGGGCCTCTCTGGAAACACCATATATTTT
V: TRBV2; size: few; J: TRBJ1-1; D: TRBD1; CDR3: CASSGQGRGEAFF; DNA: TGTGCCAGCAGTGGACAGGGGCGGGGTGAAGCTTTCTTT
V: TRBV14; size: .; J: TRBJ1-2; D: .; CDR3: CASSQDQGKGGYTF; DNA: TGTGCCAGCAGCCAAGATCAGGGAAAGGGCGGCTACACCTTC
V: TRBV19; size: few; J: TRBJ2-1; D: TRBD1; CDR3: CASSLPGQGAGEQFF; DNA: TGTGCCAGTAGTTTACCGGGACAGGGCGCAGGGGAGCAGTTCTTC
V: TRBV5-5; size: .; J: TRBJ2-2; D: .; CDR3: CASQAGTLTITGELFF; DNA: TGTGCCAGCCAGGCCGGGACATTAACGATAACGGGGGAGCTGTTTTTT
V: TRBV2; size: once; J: TRBJ2-7; D: TRBD2; CDR3: CASSPLGRLAGGYEQYF; DNA: TGTGCCAGCAGTCCTCTTGGGAGACTAGCGGGGGGATACGAGCAGTACTTC
V: TRBV18; size: .; J: TRBJ2-7; D: .; CDR3: CASSPTLSRVSYEQYF; DNA: TGTGCCAGCTCTCCCACTCTGAGCAGGGTCTCCTACGAGCAGTACTTC
V: TRBV5-1; size: few; J: TRBJ2-1; D: .; CDR3: CASSLDGGSRSGEQFF; DNA: TGCGCCAGCAGCTTGGATGGGGGTTCGCGTAGCGGTGAGCAGTTCTTC
V: TRBV29-1; size: .; J: TRBJ2-5; D: TRBD1; CDR3: CSAGQGAETQYF; DNA: TGCAGCGCTGGACAGGGAGCAGAGACCCAGTACTTC
V: TRBV5-6; size: .; J: TRBJ2-6; D: .; CDR3: CASSIIWAGTGANVLTF; DNA: TGTGCCAGCAGCATAATATGGGCAGGGACTGGGGCCAACGTCCTGACTTTC
V: TRBV28; size: .; J: TRBJ2-6; D: TRBD1; CDR3: CASSLLGTGISGANVLTF; DNA: TGTGCCAGCAGTTTATTAGGGACAGGGATTTCTGGGGCCAACGTCCTGACTTTC
V: TRBV29-1; size: many; J: TRBJ2-7; D: .; CDR3: CSVGEPYEQYF; DNA: TGCAGCGTTGGGGAGCCCTACGAGCAGTACTTC